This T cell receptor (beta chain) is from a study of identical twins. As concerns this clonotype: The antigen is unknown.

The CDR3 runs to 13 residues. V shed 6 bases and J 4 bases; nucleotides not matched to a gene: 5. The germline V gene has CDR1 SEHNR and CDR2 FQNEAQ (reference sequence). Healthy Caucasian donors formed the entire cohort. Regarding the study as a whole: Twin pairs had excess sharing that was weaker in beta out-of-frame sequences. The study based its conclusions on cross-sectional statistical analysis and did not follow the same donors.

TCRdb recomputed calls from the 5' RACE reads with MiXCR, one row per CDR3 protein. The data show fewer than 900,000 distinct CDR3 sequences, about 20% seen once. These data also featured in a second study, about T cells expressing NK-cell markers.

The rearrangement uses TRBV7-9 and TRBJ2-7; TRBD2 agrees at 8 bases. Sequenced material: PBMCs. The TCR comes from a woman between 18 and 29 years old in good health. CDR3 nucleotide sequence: TGTGCCAGCAGTACCTCTAGCGGGTACGAGCAGTACTTC. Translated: CASSTSSGYEQYF. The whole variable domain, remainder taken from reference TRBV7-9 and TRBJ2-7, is DTGVSQNPRHKITKRGQNVTFRCDPISEHNRLYWYRQTLGQGPEFLTYFQNEAQLEKSRLLSDRFSAERPKGSFSTLEIQRTEQGDSAMYLCASSTSSGYEQYFGPGTRLTVT.